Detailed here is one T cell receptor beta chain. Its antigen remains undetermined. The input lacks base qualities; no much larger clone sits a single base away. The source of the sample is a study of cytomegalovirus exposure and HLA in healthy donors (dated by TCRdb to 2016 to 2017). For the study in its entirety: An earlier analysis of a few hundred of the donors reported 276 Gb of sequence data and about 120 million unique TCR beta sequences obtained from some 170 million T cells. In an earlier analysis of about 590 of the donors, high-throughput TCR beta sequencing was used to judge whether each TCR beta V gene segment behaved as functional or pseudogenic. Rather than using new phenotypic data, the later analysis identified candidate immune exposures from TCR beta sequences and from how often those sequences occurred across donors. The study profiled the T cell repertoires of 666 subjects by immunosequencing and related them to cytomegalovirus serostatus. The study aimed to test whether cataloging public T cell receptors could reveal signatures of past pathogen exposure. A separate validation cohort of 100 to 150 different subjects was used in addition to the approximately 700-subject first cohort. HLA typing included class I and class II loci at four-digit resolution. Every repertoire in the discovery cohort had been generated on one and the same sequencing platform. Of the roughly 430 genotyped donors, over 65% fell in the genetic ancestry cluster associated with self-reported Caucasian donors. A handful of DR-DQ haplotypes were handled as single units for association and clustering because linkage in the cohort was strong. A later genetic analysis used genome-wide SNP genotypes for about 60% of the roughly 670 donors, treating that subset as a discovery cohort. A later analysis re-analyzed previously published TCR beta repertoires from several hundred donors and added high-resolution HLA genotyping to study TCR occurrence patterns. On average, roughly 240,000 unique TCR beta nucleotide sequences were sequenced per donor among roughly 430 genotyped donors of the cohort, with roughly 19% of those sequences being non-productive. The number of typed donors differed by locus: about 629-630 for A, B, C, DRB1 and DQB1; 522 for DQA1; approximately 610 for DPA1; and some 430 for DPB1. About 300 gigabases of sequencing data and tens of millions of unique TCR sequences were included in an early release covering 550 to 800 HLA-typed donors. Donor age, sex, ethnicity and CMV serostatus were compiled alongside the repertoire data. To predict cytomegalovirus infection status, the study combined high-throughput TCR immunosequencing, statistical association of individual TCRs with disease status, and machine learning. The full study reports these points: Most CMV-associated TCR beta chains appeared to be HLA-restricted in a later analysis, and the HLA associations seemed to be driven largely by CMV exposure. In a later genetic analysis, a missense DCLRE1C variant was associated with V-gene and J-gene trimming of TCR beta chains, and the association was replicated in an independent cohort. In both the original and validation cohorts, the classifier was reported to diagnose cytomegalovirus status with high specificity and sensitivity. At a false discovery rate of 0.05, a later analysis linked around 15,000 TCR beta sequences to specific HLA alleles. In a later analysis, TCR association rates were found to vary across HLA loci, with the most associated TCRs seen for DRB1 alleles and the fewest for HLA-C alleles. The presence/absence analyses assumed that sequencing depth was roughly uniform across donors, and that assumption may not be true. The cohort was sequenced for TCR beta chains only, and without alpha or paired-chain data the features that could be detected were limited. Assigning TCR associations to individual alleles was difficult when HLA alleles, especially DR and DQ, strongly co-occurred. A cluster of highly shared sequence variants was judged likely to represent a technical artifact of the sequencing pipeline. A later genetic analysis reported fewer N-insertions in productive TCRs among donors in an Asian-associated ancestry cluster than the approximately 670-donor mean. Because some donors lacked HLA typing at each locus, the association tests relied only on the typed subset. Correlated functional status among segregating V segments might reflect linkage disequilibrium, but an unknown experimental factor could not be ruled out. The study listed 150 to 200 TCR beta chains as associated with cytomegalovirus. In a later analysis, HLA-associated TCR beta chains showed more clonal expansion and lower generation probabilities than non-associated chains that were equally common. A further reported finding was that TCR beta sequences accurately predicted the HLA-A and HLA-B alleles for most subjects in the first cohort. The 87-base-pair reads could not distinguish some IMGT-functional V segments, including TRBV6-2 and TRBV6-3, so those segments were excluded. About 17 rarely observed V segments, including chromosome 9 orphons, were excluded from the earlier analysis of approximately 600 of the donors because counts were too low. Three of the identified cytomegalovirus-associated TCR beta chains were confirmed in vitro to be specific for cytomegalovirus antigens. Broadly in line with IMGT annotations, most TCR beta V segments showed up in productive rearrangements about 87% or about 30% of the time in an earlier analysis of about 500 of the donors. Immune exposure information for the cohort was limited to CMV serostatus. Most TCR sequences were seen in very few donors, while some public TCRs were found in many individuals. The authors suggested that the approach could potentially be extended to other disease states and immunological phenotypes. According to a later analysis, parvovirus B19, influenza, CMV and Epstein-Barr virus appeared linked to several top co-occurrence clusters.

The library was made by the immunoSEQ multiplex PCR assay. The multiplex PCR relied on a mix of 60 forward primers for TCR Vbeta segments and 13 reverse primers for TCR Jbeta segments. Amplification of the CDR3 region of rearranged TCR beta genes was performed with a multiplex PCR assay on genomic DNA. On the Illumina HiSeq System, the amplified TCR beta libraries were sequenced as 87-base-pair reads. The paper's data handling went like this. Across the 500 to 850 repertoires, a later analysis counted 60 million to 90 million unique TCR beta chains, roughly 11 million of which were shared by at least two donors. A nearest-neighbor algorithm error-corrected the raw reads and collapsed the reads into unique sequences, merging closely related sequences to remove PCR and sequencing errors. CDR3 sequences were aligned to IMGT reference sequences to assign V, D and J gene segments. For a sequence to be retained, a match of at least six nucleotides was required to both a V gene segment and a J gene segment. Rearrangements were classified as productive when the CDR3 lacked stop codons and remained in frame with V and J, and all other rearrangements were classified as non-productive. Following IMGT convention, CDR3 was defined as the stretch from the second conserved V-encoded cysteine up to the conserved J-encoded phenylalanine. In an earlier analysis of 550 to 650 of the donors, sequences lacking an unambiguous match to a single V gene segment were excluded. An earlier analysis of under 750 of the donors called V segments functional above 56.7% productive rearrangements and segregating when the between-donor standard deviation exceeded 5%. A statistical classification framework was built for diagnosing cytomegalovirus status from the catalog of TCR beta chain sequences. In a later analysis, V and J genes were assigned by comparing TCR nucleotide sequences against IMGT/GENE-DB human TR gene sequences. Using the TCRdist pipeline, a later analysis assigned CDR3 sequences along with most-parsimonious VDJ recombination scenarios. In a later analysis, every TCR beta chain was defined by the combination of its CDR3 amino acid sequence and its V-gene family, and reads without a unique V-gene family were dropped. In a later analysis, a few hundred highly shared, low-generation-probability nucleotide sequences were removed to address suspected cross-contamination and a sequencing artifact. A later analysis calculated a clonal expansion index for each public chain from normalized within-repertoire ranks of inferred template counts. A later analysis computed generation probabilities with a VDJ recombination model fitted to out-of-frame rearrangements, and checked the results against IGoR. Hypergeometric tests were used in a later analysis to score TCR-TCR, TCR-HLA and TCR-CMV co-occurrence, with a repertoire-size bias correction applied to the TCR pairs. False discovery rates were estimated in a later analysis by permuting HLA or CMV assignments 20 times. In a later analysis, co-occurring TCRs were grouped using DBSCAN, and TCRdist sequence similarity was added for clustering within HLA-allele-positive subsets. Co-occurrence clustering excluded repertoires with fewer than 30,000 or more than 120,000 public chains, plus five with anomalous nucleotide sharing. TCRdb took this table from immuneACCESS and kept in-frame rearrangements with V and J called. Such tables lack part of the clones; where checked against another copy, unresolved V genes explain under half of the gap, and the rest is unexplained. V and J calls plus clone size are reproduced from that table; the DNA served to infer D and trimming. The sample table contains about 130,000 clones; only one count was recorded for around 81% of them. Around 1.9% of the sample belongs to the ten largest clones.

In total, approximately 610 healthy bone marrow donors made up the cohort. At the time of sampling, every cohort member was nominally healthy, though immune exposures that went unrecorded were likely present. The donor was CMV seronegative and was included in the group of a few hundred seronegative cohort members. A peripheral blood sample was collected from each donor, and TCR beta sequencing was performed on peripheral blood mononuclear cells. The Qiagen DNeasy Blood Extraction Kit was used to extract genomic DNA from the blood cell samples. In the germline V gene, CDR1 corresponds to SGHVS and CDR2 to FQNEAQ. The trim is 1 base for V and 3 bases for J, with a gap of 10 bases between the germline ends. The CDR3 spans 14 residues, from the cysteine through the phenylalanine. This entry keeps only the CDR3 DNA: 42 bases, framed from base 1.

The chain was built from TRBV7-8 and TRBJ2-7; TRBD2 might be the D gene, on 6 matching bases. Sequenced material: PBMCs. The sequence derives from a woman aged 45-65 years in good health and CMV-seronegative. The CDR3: CASSLGGGNYEQYF. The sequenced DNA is TGTGCCAGCAGCTTAGGGGGAGGAAACTACGAGCAGTACTTC.